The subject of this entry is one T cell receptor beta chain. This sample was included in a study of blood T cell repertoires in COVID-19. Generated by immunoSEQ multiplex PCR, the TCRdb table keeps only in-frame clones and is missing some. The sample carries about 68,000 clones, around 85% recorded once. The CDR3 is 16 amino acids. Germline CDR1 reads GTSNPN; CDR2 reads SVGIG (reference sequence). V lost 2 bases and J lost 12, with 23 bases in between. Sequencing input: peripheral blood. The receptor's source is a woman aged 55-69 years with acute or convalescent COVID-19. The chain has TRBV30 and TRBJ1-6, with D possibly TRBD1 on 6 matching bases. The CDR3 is CAWSLGRGSAIKPLHF. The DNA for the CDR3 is TGTGCCTGGAGTCTGGGAAGGGGGTCGGCGATTAAACCCCTCCACTTT.